A single T cell receptor beta chain is shown here with its context. The sample belongs to a study of PD-1 blockade in classical Hodgkin lymphoma. Sequencing used immunoSEQ multiplex PCR; TCRdb keeps in-frame clones, though not all of them. Altogether some 90,000 clones are present, roughly 78% being singletons, with the ten largest covering about 9%. Time point of the sample: cycle 4 day 1 (C4D1), after 5 to 7 weeks of nivolumab. Each of the patients experienced relapse following autologous stem cell transplantation, and their brentuximab vedotin exposure differed. Complete response, partial response or progressive disease made up the best responses. This CDR3 is 13 amino acids long. Germline V gene data show CDR1 as MNHNY and CDR2 as SVGAGI (reference sequence). The V gene lost 6 bases and the J gene lost 4 bases, with 10 bases spanning the gap.

The rearrangement joins TRBV6-6 to TRBJ1-5; D is undetermined. The receptor comes from a human donor with classical Hodgkin lymphoma. The material was peripheral blood mononuclear cells (PBMCs), obtained before the fourth cycle of nivolumab. This chain's CDR3 is CASSRWQNQPQHF. The CDR3 nucleotides read TGTGCCAGCAGCAGGTGGCAAAATCAGCCCCAGCATTTT.